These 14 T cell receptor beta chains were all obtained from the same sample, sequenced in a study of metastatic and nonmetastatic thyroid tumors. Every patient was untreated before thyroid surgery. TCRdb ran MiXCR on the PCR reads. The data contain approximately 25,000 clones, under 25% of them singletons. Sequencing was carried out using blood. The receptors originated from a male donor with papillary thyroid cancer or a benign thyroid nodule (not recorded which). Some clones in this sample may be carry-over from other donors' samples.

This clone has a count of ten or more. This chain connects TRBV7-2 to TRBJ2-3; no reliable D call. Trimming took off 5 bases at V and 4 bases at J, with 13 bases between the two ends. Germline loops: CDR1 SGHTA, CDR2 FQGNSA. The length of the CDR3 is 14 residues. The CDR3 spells CASSIVPSADTQYF. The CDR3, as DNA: TGTGCCAGCAGCATAGTTCCGAGCGCAGATACGCAGTATTTT.

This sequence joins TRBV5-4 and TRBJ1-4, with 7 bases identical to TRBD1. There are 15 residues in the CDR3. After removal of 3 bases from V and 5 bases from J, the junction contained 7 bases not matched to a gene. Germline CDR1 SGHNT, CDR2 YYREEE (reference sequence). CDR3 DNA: TGTGCCAGCAGCTCGTCCGGGACAGCGAATGAAAAACTGTTTTTT. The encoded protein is CASSSSGTANEKLFF.

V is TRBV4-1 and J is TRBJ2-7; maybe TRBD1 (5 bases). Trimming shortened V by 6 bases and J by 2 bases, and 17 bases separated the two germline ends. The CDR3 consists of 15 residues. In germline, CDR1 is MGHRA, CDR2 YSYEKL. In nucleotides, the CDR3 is TGCGCCAGCAGACGGTTTGACAGACCTGCCTACGAGCAGTACTTC. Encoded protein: CASRRFDRPAYEQYF.

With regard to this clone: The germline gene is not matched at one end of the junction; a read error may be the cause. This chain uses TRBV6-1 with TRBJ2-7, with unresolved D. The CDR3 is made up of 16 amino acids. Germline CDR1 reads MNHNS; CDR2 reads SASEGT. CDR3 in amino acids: CASEAKLEVSFYEQYF. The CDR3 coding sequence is TGTGCCAGCGAGGCTAAGTTGGAAGTGAGCTTCTACGAGCAATACTTC.

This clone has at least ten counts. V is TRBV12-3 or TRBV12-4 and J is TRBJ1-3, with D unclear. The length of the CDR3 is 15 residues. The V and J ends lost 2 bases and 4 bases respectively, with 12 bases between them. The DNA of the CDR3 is TGTGCCAGCAGTTTACTCTCCGGGCAAGGAAACACCATATATTTT. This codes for CASSLLSGQGNTIYF.

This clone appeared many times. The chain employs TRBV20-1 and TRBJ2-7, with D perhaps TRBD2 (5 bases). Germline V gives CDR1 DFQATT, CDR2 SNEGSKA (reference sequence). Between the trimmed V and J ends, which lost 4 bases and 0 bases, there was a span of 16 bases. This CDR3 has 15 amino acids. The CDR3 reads CSATDLSGRSYEQYF. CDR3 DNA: TGCAGTGCTACCGACCTGAGCGGACGCTCCTACGAGCAGTACTTC.

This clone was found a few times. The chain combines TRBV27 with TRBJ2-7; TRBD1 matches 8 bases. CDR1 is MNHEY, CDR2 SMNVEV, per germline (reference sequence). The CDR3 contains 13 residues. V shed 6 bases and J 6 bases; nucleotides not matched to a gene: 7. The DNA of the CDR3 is TGTGCCAGCAGGACAGGGGCGGTTGGCGAGCAGTACTTC. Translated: CASRTGAVGEQYF.

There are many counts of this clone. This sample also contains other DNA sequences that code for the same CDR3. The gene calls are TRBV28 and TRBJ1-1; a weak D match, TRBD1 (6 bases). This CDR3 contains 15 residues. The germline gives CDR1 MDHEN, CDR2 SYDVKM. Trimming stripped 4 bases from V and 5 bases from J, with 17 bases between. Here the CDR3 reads CASSSLRGGWTEAFF. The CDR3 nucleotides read TGTGCCAGCAGTTCACTCAGGGGTGGATGGACTGAAGCTTTCTTT.

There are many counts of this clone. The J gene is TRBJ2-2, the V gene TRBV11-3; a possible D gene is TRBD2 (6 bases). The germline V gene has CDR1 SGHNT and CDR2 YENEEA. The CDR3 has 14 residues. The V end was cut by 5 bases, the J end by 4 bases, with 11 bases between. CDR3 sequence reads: CASSPLAVTGELFF. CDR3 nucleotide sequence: TGTGCCAGCAGCCCATTAGCGGTCACCGGGGAGCTGTTTTTT. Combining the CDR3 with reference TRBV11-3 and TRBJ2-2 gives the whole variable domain EAGVVQSPRYKIIEKKQPVAFWCNPISGHNTLYWYLQNLGQGPELLIRYENEEAVDDSQLPKDRFSAERLKGVDSTLKIQPAELGDSAVYLCASSPLAVTGELFFGEGSRLTVL.

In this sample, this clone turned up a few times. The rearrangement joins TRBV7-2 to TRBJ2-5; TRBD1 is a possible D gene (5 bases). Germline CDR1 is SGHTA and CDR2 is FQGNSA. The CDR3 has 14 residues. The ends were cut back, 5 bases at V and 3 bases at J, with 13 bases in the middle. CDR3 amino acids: CASSQGLKKETQYF. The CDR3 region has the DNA TGTGCCAGCAGCCAGGGCCTGAAGAAAGAGACCCAGTACTTC.

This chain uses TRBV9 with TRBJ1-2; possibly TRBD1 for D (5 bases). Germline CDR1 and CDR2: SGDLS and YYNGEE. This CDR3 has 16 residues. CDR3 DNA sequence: TGTGAAAGCAGCGGGCGAGGCGGGGGAGCTAACTATGGCTACACCTTC. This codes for CESSGRGGGANYGYTF.

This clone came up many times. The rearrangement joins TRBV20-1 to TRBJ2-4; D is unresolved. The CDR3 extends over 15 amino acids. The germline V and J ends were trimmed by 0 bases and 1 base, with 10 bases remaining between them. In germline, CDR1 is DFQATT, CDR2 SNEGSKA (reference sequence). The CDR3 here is CSAREFGDAKNIQYF. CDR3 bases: TGCAGTGCTAGAGAGTTTGGGGATGCCAAAAACATTCAGTACTTC.

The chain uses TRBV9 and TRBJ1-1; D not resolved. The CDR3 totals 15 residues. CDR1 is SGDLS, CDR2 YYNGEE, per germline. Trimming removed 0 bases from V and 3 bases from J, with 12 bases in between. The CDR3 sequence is CASSVGSLEDTEAFF. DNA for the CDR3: TGTGCCAGCAGCGTAGGCTCTCTTGAGGACACTGAAGCTTTCTTT.

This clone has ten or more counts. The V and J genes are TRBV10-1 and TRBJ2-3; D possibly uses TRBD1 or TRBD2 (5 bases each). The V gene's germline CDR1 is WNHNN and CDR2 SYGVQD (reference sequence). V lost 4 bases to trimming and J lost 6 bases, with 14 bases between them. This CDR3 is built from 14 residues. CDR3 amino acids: CASSASLAGDTQYF. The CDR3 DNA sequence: TGCGCCAGCAGTGCTAGTCTAGCAGGGGATACGCAGTATTTT.